One sample yielded the 20 T cell receptor beta chains listed below, sequenced in a study of blood T cell repertoires in COVID-19. TCRdb's table, derived via immunoSEQ multiplex PCR, lists solely in-frame clones and lacks some. The sample has approximately 500,000 clones; 89% are singletons. The sequenced material came from peripheral blood. The receptors originated from a man between 18 and 29 years old with COVID-19, enrolled during active disease.

The chain employs TRBV10-1 and TRBJ2-2, with a possible D match to TRBD2 (6 bases). The CDR3 is made up of 16 amino acids. Germline V CDR1 and CDR2: WNHNN, SYGVQD (reference sequence). V dropped 5 bases and J dropped 0 bases, with 13 bases sitting between them. The chain's CDR3 is CASSRISGTNTGELFF. The CDR3 coding sequence is TGCGCCAGCAGTAGGATTAGCGGAACGAACACCGGGGAGCTGTTTTTT.

The rearrangement uses TRBV6-5 and TRBJ1-2; perhaps TRBD1 as D (6 bases). The V end lost 10 bases, the J end lost 2 bases, and 11 bases lay between the germline ends. The CDR3 is 12 residues long. CDR1 and CDR2 from the germline V gene are MNHEY and SVGAGI. The chain's CDR3 is CATLTGNYGYTF. Here the CDR3 DNA reads TGTGCCACCCTAACAGGGAACTATGGCTACACCTTC.

V usage is TRBV7-2 and J usage is TRBJ1-1; D unresolved. The V gene lost 3 bases and the J gene lost 0 bases, with 8 bases spanning the gap. Germline V gene lookup returns CDR1 SGHTA and CDR2 FQGNSA. The CDR3 is made up of 14 amino acids. The CDR3 bases are TGTGCCAGCAGCTTTGGAGCTTTGAACACTGAAGCTTTCTTT. This codes for CASSFGALNTEAFF.

The J gene is TRBJ1-4, the V gene TRBV18; D call uncertain. The V gene's germline CDR1 is KGHSH and CDR2 LQKENI. This CDR3 is built from 17 residues. Trimming took 4 bases from V and 7 from J, leaving 22 bases between them. Here the CDR3 reads CASSRETVIFAFEKLFF. CDR3 in DNA: TGTGCCAGCTCACGGGAGACGGTAATATTCGCCTTTGAAAAACTGTTTTTT.

As regards this clone: The sample holds other DNA sequences that translate to the same CDR3. The chain carries TRBV12-3 or TRBV12-4 and TRBJ2-1, with 7 nucleotides matching TRBD1. Germline trimming cut 5 bases from V and 10 bases from J; bases unmatched to any gene: 5. The CDR3 is 12 residues long. This CDR3 reads CASSLTGAEQFF. CDR3 DNA: TGTGCCAGCAGTCTCACAGGGGCAGAGCAGTTCTTC.

The rearrangement joins TRBV18 to TRBJ2-1; 13 nucleotides agree with TRBD2. Germline lookup yields CDR1 KGHSH and CDR2 LQKENI. The CDR3 is 18 residues long. Unmatched junction bases numbered 8, after V lost 1 base and J lost 5 bases. CDR3 in amino acids: CASSPRTTSGRRDNEQFF. For the CDR3, the DNA is TGTGCCAGCTCACCACGGACGACTAGCGGGAGGAGGGACAATGAGCAGTTCTTC.

The rearrangement joins TRBV21-1 to TRBJ1-4; TRBD1 is the table's D call, not checked against the DNA. TRBV21-1 is a recognized pseudogene. The CDR3 runs to 16 residues. The CDR3 DNA sequence: TGTGCCAGCAGCAAGTACAGGGGGCTGGTTGCGGAAAAACTGTTTTTT. This encodes CASSKYRGLVAEKLFF.

To note about this clone: The sample contains more than one DNA sequence encoding this CDR3. The chain uses TRBV6-5 and TRBJ1-1; tentative D call: TRBD1 (6 bases). Trimming removed 6 bases at V and 2 bases at J, with 10 bases between. The CDR3 has 13 residues. Germline V gives CDR1 MNHEY, CDR2 SVGAGI. The CDR3 DNA reads as TGTGCCAGCAGATTACAGGGTAACACTGAAGCTTTCTTT. The encoded protein is CASRLQGNTEAFF.

This chain joins TRBV27 and TRBJ2-1, with 8 bases matching TRBD2. The germline gives CDR1 MNHEY, CDR2 SMNVEV (reference sequence). The ends lost 9 bases at V and 2 bases at J; junction bases unmatched: 12. CDR3 length equals 16 residues. CDR3 DNA sequence: TGTGCCAGAAAGCGGGAGATGCGATCTCCCTACAATGAGCAGTTCTTC. The encoded protein is CARKREMRSPYNEQFF.

J is TRBJ2-2 and V is TRBV5-6; 8 nucleotides align to TRBD1. There are 15 residues in the CDR3. CDR1 and CDR2 (germline): SGHDT, YYEEEE. V dropped 3 bases and J dropped 2; count of bases not matched to a gene: 3. CDR3 coding DNA: TGTGCCAGCAGCTGGACAGGGCTTAACACCGGGGAGCTGTTTTTT. It yields the protein CASSWTGLNTGELFF.

The rearrangement links TRBV5-1 to TRBJ2-4; 7 nucleotides match TRBD1. From germline, CDR1 is SGHRS and CDR2 YFSETQ. CDR3 length: 15 residues. The V and J ends lost 0 bases and 0 bases, in that order; junction bases with no gene match: 0. The CDR3 loop is CASSLDRGAKNIQYF. The CDR3 DNA reads as TGCGCCAGCAGCTTGGACAGGGGAGCCAAAAACATTCAGTACTTC.

The chain combines TRBV4-1 with TRBJ2-7, with D perhaps matching TRBD1 (6 bases). Germline lookup yields CDR1 MGHRA and CDR2 YSYEKL. V was cut by 0 bases and J by 6 bases, with 15 bases left in between. The CDR3 has 15 residues. CDR3 sequence reads: CASSQEQGRGTEQYF. For the CDR3, the DNA is TGCGCCAGCAGCCAAGAACAGGGCAGGGGAACCGAGCAGTACTTC.

This clone was observed a handful of times. The chain carries TRBV27 and TRBJ1-1; D perhaps matches TRBD1 (5 bases). The germline V gene has CDR1 MNHEY and CDR2 SMNVEV (reference sequence). Trimming took off 6 bases at V and 4 bases at J, with 9 bases between the two ends. The CDR3 totals 12 residues. Here the CDR3 reads CASSTGPTEAFF. The CDR3 DNA reads TGTGCCAGCAGCACAGGACCCACTGAAGCTTTCTTT.

This chain connects TRBV5-6 to TRBJ2-5, with 7 bases lining up with TRBD2. This CDR3 has 18 residues. The trim removed 3 bases at V and 2 bases at J, leaving 16 bases unmatched. Per the germline V gene, CDR1 is SGHDT and CDR2 is YYEEEE. The CDR3 DNA is TGTGCCAGCAGCTCTTACTCGATCTGGGGGGGAGGACAAGAGACCCAGTACTTC. Amino acid sequence: CASSSYSIWGGGQETQYF.

J is TRBJ1-1 and V is TRBV5-6, with a possible D match to TRBD1 (6 bases). The germline V and J ends were trimmed by 0 bases and 2 bases, with 8 bases remaining between them. This CDR3 is built from 14 residues. Per germline, CDR1 SGHDT and CDR2 YYEEEE. In DNA, the CDR3 is TGTGCCAGCAGCTTGGTGGGGGCTAACACTGAAGCTTTCTTT. Residues: CASSLVGANTEAFF.

The rearrangement links TRBV2 to TRBJ2-5, with TRBD2 as a possible D gene (6 bases). With 7 bases removed from V and 5 bases from J, the gap between germline ends came to 17 bases. Germline V gene sequence: CDR1 SNHLY, CDR2 FYNNEI. The CDR3 covers 14 residues. In DNA, the CDR3 is TGTGCCAGCACACGCTCCGGAGGGGACGAGACCCAGTACTTC. As protein: CASTRSGGDETQYF.

This clone was counted once. This rearrangement joins TRBV6-1 to TRBJ1-3; a possible D gene is TRBD1 (5 bases). The germline V gene has CDR1 MNHNS and CDR2 SASEGT. The CDR3 spans 16 residues. V dropped 0 bases and J dropped 0 bases, with 9 bases sitting between them. CDR3 sequence (DNA): TGTGCCAGCAGTGAAGCGCTTGGGGCCTCTGGAAACACCATATATTTT. Translation: CASSEALGASGNTIYF.

This chain joins TRBV12-3 or TRBV12-4 and TRBJ2-5, with D possibly being TRBD2 (5 bases). V was shortened by 7 bases and J by 2 bases, with 8 bases between the two germline ends. This CDR3 has 12 residues. The CDR3 nucleotides read TGTGCCAGCACCCGGGGACAAGAGACCCAGTACTTC. It codes for CASTRGQETQYF.

The chain combines TRBV25-1 with TRBJ2-1; 14 bases fit TRBD2. V lost 8 bases and J lost 5; bases outside the gene matches: 2. This CDR3 comprises 14 residues. Germline-derived CDR1 and CDR2 are MGHDK and SYGVNS. Written as DNA, the CDR3 is TGTGCCAGCGGGGGACTAGCGGGGGACAATGAGCAGTTCTTC. Encoded protein: CASGGLAGDNEQFF.

This sequence joins TRBV9 and TRBJ1-1; D remains ambiguous. V was trimmed by 4 bases and J by 0 bases, leaving 10 bases between them. Germline V gives CDR1 SGDLS, CDR2 YYNGEE. The CDR3 consists of 14 residues. CDR3 bases: TGTGCCAGCAGCCCATCCGAGATGAACACTGAAGCTTTCTTT. Translated, it gives CASSPSEMNTEAFF.